These 22 T cell receptor beta chains share one sample of origin, sequenced in a study of shared clonotypes between healthy human individuals. TCRdb keeps only in-frame clones here, not all; method: immunoSEQ multiplex PCR. The data contain about 2.1 million clones, around 95% of them singletons. CD8 cells regarded as naive lacked CD45RO, were positively chosen for CCR7, and omitted terminally differentiated effector memory CD45RA+ cells. The sample consisted of naive CD8+ T cells from PBMCs. The origin of the receptors is a man younger than 30 in good health. Some clones in this sample may be carry-over from other donors' samples.

The chain uses TRBV4-2 and TRBJ1-1, with D unclear. Germline loops: CDR1 LGHNA, CDR2 YNFKEQ. The CDR3 totals 13 residues. The germline V and J ends were trimmed by 2 bases and 2 bases, with 6 bases remaining between them. The CDR3 coding sequence is TGTGCCAGCAGCCAATGGGCAAACACTGAAGCTTTCTTT. Encoded protein: CASSQWANTEAFF.

This clone was seen a few times. This chain uses TRBV28 with TRBJ1-1, with TRBD1 as a possible D gene (6 bases). Trimming left V 6 bases short and J 6 bases short, with 17 bases between. This CDR3 has 14 residues. The germline V gene encodes CDR1 MDHEN and CDR2 SYDVKM. CDR3 DNA: TGTGCCAGCAGCCCAACTACAGGGTACGCTGAAGCTTTCTTT. Translation gives CASSPTTGYAEAFF.

V gene TRBV5-4 combines with J gene TRBJ1-1, with D tentatively TRBD1 (6 bases). The CDR3 is 12 residues long. Germline V gene sequence: CDR1 SGHNT, CDR2 YYREEE (reference sequence). V lost 5 bases and J lost 8, with 13 bases in between. The CDR3 DNA reads as TGTGCCAGCAGTGACAGGACAGCCGAAGCTTTCTTT. This codes for CASSDRTAEAFF.

The rearrangement uses TRBV30 and TRBJ2-1, with 9 bases matching TRBD2. This CDR3 is 14 amino acids long. The trim removed 5 bases at V and 2 bases at J, leaving 4 bases unmatched. Germline V gene data show CDR1 as GTSNPN and CDR2 as SVGIG (reference sequence). The DNA of the CDR3 is TGTGCCTGGTATAGCGGGAGCCCCTACAATGAGCAGTTCTTC. It specifies CAWYSGSPYNEQFF.

The J gene is TRBJ1-2, the V gene TRBV28, with TRBD1 identical over 7 bases. Germline trimming cut 6 bases from V and 2 bases from J; bases unmatched to any gene: 9. CDR3 size: 15 residues. Germline CDR1 MDHEN, CDR2 SYDVKM. The chain's CDR3 is CASSPILQGNYGYTF. The CDR3 DNA follows: TGTGCCAGCAGCCCAATCCTACAGGGGAACTATGGCTACACCTTC.

The chain employs TRBV6-5 and TRBJ2-3, with TRBD2 identical over 14 bases. Germline CDR1 MNHEY, CDR2 SVGAGI. There are 15 residues in the CDR3. The ends lost 5 bases at V and 3 bases at J; junction bases unmatched: 1. The CDR3 DNA follows: TGTGCCAGCAGTCGGACTAGCGGGAGGACAGATACGCAGTATTTT. It encodes CASSRTSGRTDTQYF.

This clone was detected once. This chain connects TRBV30 to TRBJ2-1; D unclear. The CDR3 has 13 amino acids. V dropped 3 bases and J dropped 3 bases, with 9 bases sitting between them. Germline loops: CDR1 GTSNPN, CDR2 SVGIG (reference sequence). The DNA for the CDR3 is TGTGCCTGGAGGAACCCCGTCTACAATGAGCAGTTCTTC. Its translation: CAWRNPVYNEQFF.

The chain uses TRBV28 and TRBJ2-3, with 8 bases that match TRBD1. With 2 bases clipped from V and 4 bases from J, the junction kept 8 bases outside the gene matches. The CDR3 is made up of 16 amino acids. Germline lookup yields CDR1 MDHEN and CDR2 SYDVKM. This CDR3 reads CASSLRATGVSDTQYF. The DNA of the CDR3 is TGTGCCAGCAGTTTAAGAGCGACAGGGGTCTCAGATACGCAGTATTTT.

Details on this clone: At the DNA level, this CDR3 is encoded by other sequences in the same sample as well. This chain joins TRBV27 and TRBJ2-5; 7 bases align to TRBD1. The ends lost 5 bases at V and 6 bases at J; junction bases unmatched: 6. The germline CDR1 and CDR2 sequences are MNHEY and SMNVEV (reference sequence). This CDR3 region has 13 residues. The CDR3 sequence: CASSPRTGQTQYF. The CDR3, as DNA: TGTGCCAGCAGTCCACGGACAGGACAGACCCAGTACTTC.

The chain recombines TRBV7-9 with TRBJ2-1; tentatively, D is TRBD1 or TRBD2 (5 bases each). The CDR3 runs 13 residues. Germline V gives CDR1 SEHNR, CDR2 FQNEAQ (reference sequence). V lost 6 bases and J lost 7, with 13 bases in between. The CDR3 sequence is CASSSGPENEQFF. CDR3 bases: TGTGCCAGCAGTTCGGGGCCCGAAAATGAGCAGTTCTTC.

V gene TRBV15 combines with J gene TRBJ2-7; D remains unclear. This CDR3 comprises 14 residues. V dropped 0 bases and J dropped 3 bases, with 9 bases sitting between them. Germline CDR1 reads LNHNV; CDR2 reads YYDKDF (reference sequence). Here the CDR3 DNA reads TGTGCCACCAGCAGAGAGGCCACCCTCTACGAGCAGTACTTC. Amino acids: CATSREATLYEQYF. Looking up the rest from reference TRBV15 and TRBJ2-7 gives the full variable domain: DAMVIQNPRYQVTQFGKPVTLSCSQTLNHNVMYWYQQKSSQAPKLLFHYYDKDFNNEADTPDNFQSRRPNTSFCFLDIRSPGLGDTAMYLCATSREATLYEQYFGPGTRLTVT.

The rearrangement joins TRBV28 to TRBJ1-5; D might be TRBD1 (5 bases). The V gene lost 3 bases and the J gene lost 0 bases, with 9 bases spanning the gap. Germline CDR1 MDHEN, CDR2 SYDVKM. The CDR3 sequence is 15 residues long. Here the CDR3 DNA reads TGTGCCAGCAGTTTGTGGGGGGTTAGCAATCAGCCCCAGCATTTT. Its translation is CASSLWGVSNQPQHF. Full variable domain (outside the CDR3, taken from reference TRBV28 and TRBJ1-5): DVKVTQSSRYLVKRTGEKVFLECVQDMDHENMFWYRQDPGLGLRLIYFSYDVKMKEKGDIPEGYSVSREKKERFSLILESASTNQTSMYLCASSLWGVSNQPQHFGDGTRLSIL.

The chain carries TRBV6-1 and TRBJ1-5; no definite D call. The CDR3 is 13 residues long. V was cut by 4 bases and J by 2 bases, with 6 bases left in between. Germline V gene sequence: CDR1 MNHNS, CDR2 SASEGT. CDR3 loop: CASSGWGNQPQHF. The CDR3 DNA reads as TGTGCCAGCAGTGGGTGGGGCAATCAGCCCCAGCATTTT.

CDR3 DNA sequence: TGCAGCGTTGAAAAATCGACAGGACAAGAGACCCAGTACTTC. This translates into CSVEKSTGQETQYF. The V gene is TRBV29-1, the J gene TRBJ2-5; D might be TRBD1 (6 bases). From germline, CDR1 is SQVTM and CDR2 ANQGSEA. The CDR3 runs 14 residues. Trimming left V 2 bases short and J 2 bases short, with 12 bases between.

The chain has TRBV28 and TRBJ1-2, with no clear D. CDR3 length: 16 residues. V was trimmed by 4 bases and J by 1 base, leaving 16 bases between them. In germline, CDR1 is MDHEN, CDR2 SYDVKM. CDR3: CASSSRTQYLNYGYTF. The CDR3, as DNA: TGTGCCAGCAGTTCCAGGACCCAATACCTTAACTATGGCTACACCTTC.

The chain joins TRBV6-1 to TRBJ2-7; D not resolved. The CDR3 is 14 amino acids. Between the trimmed V and J ends, which lost 6 bases and 5 bases, there was a span of 17 bases. Germline CDR1 reads MNHNS; CDR2 reads SASEGT. CDR3 loop: CASSLGYGVDEQYF. DNA of the CDR3: TGTGCCAGCAGCCTGGGTTATGGAGTCGACGAGCAGTACTTC.

This clone was detected only once. The chain links TRBV7-6 to TRBJ2-7; TRBD2 might be the D (7 bases). V lost 5 bases to trimming and J lost 2 bases, with 16 bases between them. This CDR3 comprises 15 residues. Germline values: CDR1 SGHVS, CDR2 FNYEAQ. The DNA for the CDR3 is TGTGCCAGCAGCCCGGGAAGGGGGGGACCCTACGAGCAGTACTTC. It yields the protein CASSPGRGGPYEQYF. Variable domain in full (rest from reference TRBV7-6 and TRBJ2-7): GAGVSQSPRYKVTKRGQDVALRCDPISGHVSLYWYRQALGQGPEFLTYFNYEAQQDKSGLPNDRFSAERPEGSISTLTIQRTEQRDSAMYRCASSPGRGGPYEQYFGPGTRLTVT.

As regards this clone: This sample also contains other DNA sequences that code for the same CDR3. The chain links TRBV28 to TRBJ2-3, with D unresolved. The CDR3 runs to 14 residues. V was clipped by 3 bases and J by 2 bases, with 9 bases between them. Germline loops: CDR1 MDHEN, CDR2 SYDVKM. The CDR3 DNA is TGTGCCAGCAGTTTGAGTCTCCTCACAGATACGCAGTATTTT. The encoded protein is CASSLSLLTDTQYF. Together with reference TRBV28 and TRBJ2-3, the CDR3 gives the full variable domain: DVKVTQSSRYLVKRTGEKVFLECVQDMDHENMFWYRQDPGLGLRLIYFSYDVKMKEKGDIPEGYSVSREKKERFSLILESASTNQTSMYLCASSLSLLTDTQYFGPGTRLTVL.

The CDR3 here is CASSVDSRAGYEQYF. The CDR3 bases are TGTGCCAGCAGCGTAGACTCGAGGGCCGGATACGAGCAGTACTTC. The chain couples TRBV9 to TRBJ2-7; perhaps TRBD2 as D (5 bases). The ends were cut back, 0 bases at V and 4 bases at J, with 14 bases in the middle. The length of the CDR3 is 15 residues. Germline CDR1 SGDLS, CDR2 YYNGEE.

Regarding this clone: Other DNA sequences in the same sample also yield this CDR3. The CDR3 region has the DNA TGTGCCAGCAGTTTTAGGGGTAACACTGAAGCTTTCTTT. It translates to CASSFRGNTEAFF. This chain joins TRBV27 and TRBJ1-1, with D maybe TRBD1 (5 bases). Germline lookup yields CDR1 MNHEY and CDR2 SMNVEV (reference sequence). V shed 3 bases and J shed 2 bases, with 7 bases lying between them. The CDR3 length is 13 residues.

This clone appeared once. The genes are TRBV29-1 and TRBJ2-1, with TRBD2 matching 11 bases. V was clipped by 4 bases and J by 4 bases; unmatched bases: 3. CDR3 length equals 14 residues. CDR1 is SQVTM, CDR2 ANQGSEA, per germline. CDR3 residues: CSVGTSGWYNEQFF. Here the CDR3 DNA reads TGCAGCGTTGGGACTAGCGGGTGGTACAATGAGCAGTTCTTC.

About this clone itself: Other DNA sequences from this sample encode an identical CDR3 as well. This chain connects TRBV19 to TRBJ1-1, with TRBD1 identical over 9 bases. Germline-derived CDR1 and CDR2 are LNHDA and SQIVND (reference sequence). The CDR3 is made up of 15 amino acids. V was pared by 3 bases and J by 0 bases, with 2 bases of the junction left unmatched. CDR3 residues: CASSIGQGLNTEAFF. The CDR3 DNA reads as TGTGCCAGTAGTATCGGACAGGGGTTGAACACTGAAGCTTTCTTT. The complete variable domain, with remaining parts taken from reference TRBV19 and TRBJ1-1, reads DGGITQSPKYLFRKEGQNVTLSCEQNLNHDAMYWYRQDPGQGLRLIYYSQIVNDFQKGDIAEGYSVSREKKESFPLTVTSAQKNPTAFYLCASSIGQGLNTEAFFGQGTRLTVV.